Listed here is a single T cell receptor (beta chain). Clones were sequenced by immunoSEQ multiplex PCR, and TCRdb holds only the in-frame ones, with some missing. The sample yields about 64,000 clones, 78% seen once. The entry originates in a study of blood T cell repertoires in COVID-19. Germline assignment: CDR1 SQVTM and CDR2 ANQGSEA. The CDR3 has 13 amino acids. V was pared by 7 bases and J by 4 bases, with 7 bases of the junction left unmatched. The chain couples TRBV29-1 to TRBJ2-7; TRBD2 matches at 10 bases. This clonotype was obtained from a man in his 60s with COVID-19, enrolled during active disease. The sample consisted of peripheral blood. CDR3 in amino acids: CSAETSGPYEQYF. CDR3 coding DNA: TGCAGCGCGGAGACTAGCGGGCCTTACGAGCAGTACTTC.